This is a list of T cell receptor beta chains from one sample in a study of blood T cell repertoires in COVID-19. The protocol was immunoSEQ multiplex PCR, while the TCRdb copy is restricted to in-frame clones and leaves out a portion. The sample carries just under 250,000 clones, 70% to 90% recorded once. Specimen: peripheral blood. These receptors came from a woman in her thirties who had recovered from COVID-19. Both conserved end residues are part of each CDR3. Each record gives: J gene, V gene, clone size, D gene, CDR3 DNA, CDR3 protein. The D gene is left open where the match is weak. Clone size is shown for a subset of rows, as once, few, many or a class of expanded clone.

J: TRBJ1-4
V: TRBV12-3/TRBV12-4
size: -
D: -
DNA: TGTGCCAGCAGTCCCCAGGGAGGCGAAAAACTGTTTTTT
CDR3: CASSPQGGEKLFF

J: TRBJ1-1
V: TRBV11-2
size: -
D: -
DNA: TGTGCCAGCAGCTCGACAGGGAACACTGAAGCTTTCTTT
CDR3: CASSSTGNTEAFF

J: TRBJ2-7
V: TRBV2
size: -
D: -
DNA: TGTGCCAGCAGTGAAGTTAGCGGCCCCTCGGAGCAGTACTTC
CDR3: CASSEVSGPSEQYF

J: TRBJ1-1
V: TRBV19
size: -
D: -
DNA: TGTGCCAGTATGGGTCGGGACACTGAAGCTTTCTTT
CDR3: CASMGRDTEAFF

J: TRBJ1-5
V: TRBV18
size: -
D: TRBD1
DNA: TGTGCCAGCTCACCAGGACAGGGAGGCTCTAGCAATCAGCCCCAGCATTTT
CDR3: CASSPGQGGSSNQPQHF

J: TRBJ1-2
V: TRBV19
size: few
D: TRBD1
DNA: TGTGCCAGTAGTACCCAGGGGACAGGGGGGTATGGCTACACCTTC
CDR3: CASSTQGTGGYGYTF

J: TRBJ2-5
V: TRBV5-1
size: -
D: -
DNA: TGCGCCAGCAGCCTAGTTTCGTACCAAGAGACCCAGTACTTC
CDR3: CASSLVSYQETQYF

J: TRBJ2-3
V: TRBV4-1
size: many
D: -
DNA: TGCGCCAGCAGCCAAAGGAGCGCAGCGGATACGCAGTATTTT
CDR3: CASSQRSAADTQYF

J: TRBJ1-1
V: TRBV4-1
size: once
D: TRBD1
DNA: TGCGCCAGCAGCCAATACGACCAGGGGGGAACTGAAGCTTTCTTT
CDR3: CASSQYDQGGTEAFF

J: TRBJ2-1
V: TRBV21-1
size: -
D: -
DNA: TGTGCCAGCAGGAGACAGAGAGGCTCCTACAATGAGCAGTTCTTC
CDR3: CASRRQRGSYNEQFF

J: TRBJ1-5
V: TRBV19
size: -
D: -
DNA: TGTGCCAGTAGGGCGGGATGGGGCAATCAGCCCCAGCATTTT
CDR3: CASRAGWGNQPQHF

J: TRBJ2-7
V: TRBV19
size: -
D: -
DNA: TGTGCCAGTAGTATAGAATTCGGCCGGGGAGGCGAGCAGTATTTC
CDR3: CASSIEFGRGGEQYF

J: TRBJ2-1
V: TRBV5-4
size: once
D: -
DNA: TGTGCCAGCAGCTTGAACAGGGTGAATGAGCAGTTCTTC
CDR3: CASSLNRVNEQFF

J: TRBJ1-6
V: TRBV29-1
size: -
D: TRBD1
DNA: TGCAGCGTTGGACAGGGCCTTGGTTCACCCCTCCACTTT
CDR3: CSVGQGLGSPLHF